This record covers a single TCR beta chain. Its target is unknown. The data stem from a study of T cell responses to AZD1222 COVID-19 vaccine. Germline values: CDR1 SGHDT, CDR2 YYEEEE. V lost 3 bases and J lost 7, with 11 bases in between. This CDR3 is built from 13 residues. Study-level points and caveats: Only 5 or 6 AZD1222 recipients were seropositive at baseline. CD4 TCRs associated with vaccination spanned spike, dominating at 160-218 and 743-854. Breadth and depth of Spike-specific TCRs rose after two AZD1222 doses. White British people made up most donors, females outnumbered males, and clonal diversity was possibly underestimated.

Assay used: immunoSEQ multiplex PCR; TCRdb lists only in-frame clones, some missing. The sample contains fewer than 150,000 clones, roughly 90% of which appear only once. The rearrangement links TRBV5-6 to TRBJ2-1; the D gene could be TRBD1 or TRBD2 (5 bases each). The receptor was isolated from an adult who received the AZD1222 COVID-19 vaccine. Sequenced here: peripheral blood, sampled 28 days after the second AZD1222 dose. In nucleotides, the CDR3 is TGTGCCAGCAGCTCCGGGACGCCAAATGAGCAGTTCTTC. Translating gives CASSSGTPNEQFF.